This T cell receptor beta chain came from a study of CD8+ T cells in alopecia areata. Findings and limits, study-wide: Clonality exceeded that of normal scalp in lesional scalp, most notably in alopecia totalis/universalis.

Comment on this clone: The antigen remains undetermined.

RNA was extracted and reverse transcribed into cDNA as the sequencing template. The table came from immunoSEQ multiplex PCR; TCRdb's copy has only in-frame clones and leaves some out. The sample contains 55,000 to 75,000 clones, more than 40% of which appear only once. Material: CD8+ T cells sorted from blood, obtained at week 0. The sequence was collected from a human donor with alopecia areata.

The CDR3 reads CASSWVEGPAYEQYF. The CDR3 DNA follows: TGTGCCAGCAGCTGGGTGGAGGGCCCGGCCTACGAGCAGTACTTC. The chain is built from TRBV11-2 and TRBJ2-7, with D perhaps matching TRBD2 (6 bases). V lost 4 bases and J lost 2, with 15 bases in between. This CDR3 has 15 amino acids. CDR1 and CDR2 from the germline V gene are SGHAT and FQNNGV.